These 14 T cell receptor beta chains were sequenced from one sample in a study of CD8+ T cells in alopecia areata. TCR sequencing used cDNA made by reverse transcription of extracted RNA. Produced via immunoSEQ multiplex PCR; TCRdb's table is partial and in-frame only. The profile covers about 130,000 clones, with 49% appearing a single time and 15% to 20% taken by the ten largest. This sample comprised CD8+ T cells sorted from blood, obtained at week 0. These receptors all stem from a human donor with alopecia areata.

The genes are TRBV29-1 and TRBJ2-7; 8 nucleotides match TRBD1. The CDR3 has 15 residues. The germline V gene encodes CDR1 SQVTM and CDR2 ANQGSEA. V shed 7 bases and J 3 bases; nucleotides not matched to a gene: 14. The DNA of the CDR3 is TGCAGCGCTGTGGGGACTCAGGGGGCGCACTACGAGCAGTACTTC. Protein sequence: CSAVGTQGAHYEQYF.

This clone was counted only a few times. The chain has TRBV7-9 and TRBJ2-1, with TRBD1 matching 10 bases. Germline V CDR1 and CDR2: SEHNR, FQNEAQ (reference sequence). V lost 1 base and J lost 15; bases outside the gene matches: 3. CDR3 size: 12 residues. In DNA form, the CDR3 reads TGTGCCAGCAGCTTAGGGGGGACAGGGGTGTTCTTC. Residues: CASSLGGTGVFF.

This clone was seen once. V gene TRBV5-1 combines with J gene TRBJ2-2; TRBD2 is a possible D gene (5 bases). Germline lookup yields CDR1 SGHRS and CDR2 YFSETQ. Trimming removed 1 base from V and 2 bases from J, with 12 bases in between. The CDR3 covers 16 residues. CDR3 sequence (DNA): TGCGCCAGCAGCTTGAGGATCCGGGAAAACACCGGGGAGCTGTTTTTT. Translating it yields CASSLRIRENTGELFF.

This clone is judged medium-sized (0.01 to 0.1%). V gene TRBV6-4 combines with J gene TRBJ2-2; no definite D call. V lost 2 bases and J 3 bases, leaving 4 bases between the germline ends. Per germline, CDR1 MRHNA and CDR2 SNTAGT. This CDR3 is built from 13 residues. CDR3 bases: TGTGCCAGCAGTGACAGGGACACCGGGGAGCTGTTTTTT. Translating gives CASSDRDTGELFF.

This clone came up a few times. The same CDR3 can be traced to other DNA sequences in this sample. The chain employs TRBV30 and TRBJ1-2, with D perhaps TRBD1 (5 bases). Germline loops: CDR1 GTSNPN, CDR2 SVGIG (reference sequence). CDR3 length: 13 residues. Trimming removed 0 bases from V and 3 bases from J, with 8 bases in between. Written as DNA, the CDR3 is TGTGCCTGGAGTGTACAGGACGACTATGGCTACACCTTC. This encodes CAWSVQDDYGYTF.

The genes are TRBV29-1 and TRBJ1-1; a weak D match, TRBD1 (5 bases). The germline gives CDR1 SQVTM, CDR2 ANQGSEA. This CDR3 has 13 amino acids. The V and J ends lost 7 bases and 7 bases respectively, with 19 bases between them. CDR3 coding DNA: TGCAGCGGACTTGGGGGGTCCGCGTTTGAAGCTTTCTTT. Amino acids: CSGLGGSAFEAFF.

This clone was detected only a few times. V usage is TRBV7-8 and J usage is TRBJ2-2, with a tentative D call TRBD1 (5 bases). Per germline, CDR1 SGHVS and CDR2 FQNEAQ. The V end was cut by 3 bases, the J end by 1 base, with 15 bases between. This CDR3 contains 17 residues. In nucleotides, the CDR3 is TGTGCCAGCAGCTTCAGCAGGGAACATCGGAACACCGGGGAGCTGTTTTTT. Translation gives CASSFSREHRNTGELFF.

The V gene is TRBV6-5, the J gene TRBJ2-7, with D possibly TRBD1 on 5 matching bases. The length of the CDR3 is 15 residues. V shed 6 bases and J shed 3 bases, with 18 bases lying between them. The V gene's germline CDR1 is MNHEY and CDR2 SVGAGI. CDR3 in DNA: TGTGCCAGCAGCTTCTCTGGGGCAGCAGACTACGAGCAGTACTTC. Encoded protein: CASSFSGAADYEQYF.

This clone was seen a handful of times. The V and J genes are TRBV2 and TRBJ2-1; 15 bases agree with TRBD2. Trimming cost V 6 bases and J 3 bases; bases outside gene matches: 9. CDR3 length: 18 amino acids. In germline, CDR1 is SNHLY, CDR2 FYNNEI. The CDR3 protein is CASRRGLAGGSIYNEQFF. The DNA for the CDR3 is TGTGCCAGCAGACGGGGACTAGCGGGGGGCTCCATCTACAATGAGCAGTTCTTC.

V is TRBV13 and J is TRBJ2-5; the D gene is possibly TRBD2 (7 bases). The CDR3 consists of 13 residues. Looked up from germline, CDR1 is PRHDT and CDR2 is FYEKMQ (reference sequence). V was cut by 2 bases and J by 5 bases, with 9 bases left in between. CDR3 protein: CASSLRGAETQYF. CDR3 bases: TGTGCCAGCAGCTTACGGGGGGCGGAGACCCAGTACTTC.

In its sample, this clone was seen a few times. The chain recombines TRBV4-3 with TRBJ2-1; 9 bases are a match to TRBD1. CDR3 length equals 17 residues. Germline V gives CDR1 LGHNA, CDR2 YSLEER. V lost 0 bases and J lost 1; bases outside the gene matches: 4. The CDR3 region has the DNA TGCGCCAGCAGCCAAGATTGGACAGGGGCTTCCTACAATGAGCAGTTCTTC. Residues: CASSQDWTGASYNEQFF.

The chain joins TRBV30 to TRBJ1-5, with D tentatively TRBD1 (6 bases). Germline V CDR1 and CDR2: GTSNPN, SVGIG (reference sequence). V lost 2 bases and J lost 9, with 11 bases in between. This CDR3 region has 12 residues. This CDR3 is CAWSPGEGPQHF. CDR3 sequence (DNA): TGTGCCTGGAGTCCAGGGGAAGGGCCCCAGCATTTT.

The chain links TRBV29-1 to TRBJ2-5, with D perhaps assigned TRBD1 or TRBD2 (5 bases each). V lost 1 base, J lost 11 bases, and 11 bases lay in between. Per germline, CDR1 SQVTM and CDR2 ANQGSEA. CDR3 length equals 11 residues. CDR3 sequence: CSVEVLGEQYF. CDR3 nucleotides: TGCAGCGTTGAAGTATTGGGGGAGCAGTACTTC.

Turning to this clone: Other DNA sequences in the same sample also yield this CDR3. This chain joins TRBV9 and TRBJ1-1; D is ambiguous. Between the trimmed V and J ends, which lost 2 bases and 1 base, there was a span of 6 bases. Germline V lookup: CDR1 SGDLS, CDR2 YYNGEE. CDR3 length equals 13 residues. The DNA of the CDR3 is TGTGCCAGCAGCGTCGGAACGAACACTGAAGCTTTCTTT. Its translation: CASSVGTNTEAFF.